This T cell receptor (beta chain) was obtained from a study of beta chain features in type 1 diabetes. Across the whole study: Across every sample, over 100 million sorted cells were examined in total. Study-level findings and limits: Across all four CD4+ subsets, people with type 1 diabetes showed modestly shorter TCRB CDR3s.

To note about this clone: Its antigen is still unknown.

This CDR3 is built from 14 residues. Germline CDR1 and CDR2: SGHRS and YFSETQ. Germline trimming cut 2 bases from V and 5 bases from J; bases unmatched to any gene: 5. Of the isolated RNA, all was reverse transcribed, and so the sequenced material was expressed TCRB transcripts. The assay was immunoSEQ multiplex PCR, and TCRdb's table has in-frame clones only and misses some. The data hold about 25,000 clones, with under 70% observed a single time. The TCR originated in a woman aged 40 to 50 with type 1 diabetes. Sequenced sample: stem cell memory CD4+ T cells from blood. V usage is TRBV5-1 and J usage is TRBJ2-7; 9 nucleotides line up with TRBD1. This CDR3 reads CASSFPDRGNEQYF. The CDR3 bases are TGCGCCAGCAGCTTCCCGGACAGGGGCAACGAGCAGTACTTC.